Below, 7 T cell receptor beta chains from the same sample are listed, as sequenced in a study of response to subunit inactivated influenza vaccine. TCRdb independently ran MiXCR on the RT-PCR reads; one entry per CDR3 protein. In the table there are approximately 680,000 distinct CDR3 sequences, around 14% of which are singletons. The starting material was PBMCs from blood, obtained 12 days after vaccination. These receptors came from a man in his forties or fifties who received an inactivated influenza vaccine.

Only one count was recorded for this clonotype. The V call is TRBV7-8, the J call TRBJ1-2; no definite D call. The CDR3 runs to 14 residues. Germline CDR1 reads SGHVS; CDR2 reads FQNEAQ. V gave up 5 bases and J gave up 0 bases, with 10 bases separating them. In DNA form, the CDR3 reads TGTGCCAGCAGCCCGCTAGGTTCTAACTATGGCTACACCTTC. This codes for CASSPLGSNYGYTF.

This clonotype turned up a few times. The genes are TRBV7-9 and TRBJ1-2; D perhaps matches TRBD1 (5 bases). V gave up 1 base and J gave up 8 bases, with 14 bases separating them. From germline, CDR1 is SEHNR and CDR2 FQNEAQ (reference sequence). The CDR3 consists of 14 residues. The CDR3 loop is CASSLVGGGGGYTF. CDR3 sequence (DNA): TGTGCCAGCAGCTTAGTCGGCGGGGGTGGAGGCTACACCTTC.

This clonotype was counted at least ten times. The rearrangement uses TRBV7-2 and TRBJ2-6, with D possibly TRBD1 on 6 matching bases. The germline V and J ends were trimmed by 1 base and 0 bases, with 7 bases remaining between them. CDR3 length equals 16 residues. The germline V gene encodes CDR1 SGHTA and CDR2 FQGNSA. The CDR3 is CASSLEGGSGANVLTF. In DNA, the CDR3 is TGTGCCAGCAGCTTAGAAGGGGGCTCTGGGGCCAACGTCCTGACTTTC.

V is TRBV11-2 and J is TRBJ2-7; D possibly matches TRBD1 or TRBD2 (5 bases each). The V gene's germline CDR1 is SGHAT and CDR2 FQNNGV. This CDR3 region has 15 residues. The germline V and J ends were trimmed by 2 bases and 4 bases, with 15 bases remaining between them. CDR3 in DNA: TGTGCCAGCAGCTTATCGGGGTCTAGGGGATACGAGCAGTACTTC. This sequence encodes CASSLSGSRGYEQYF.

This chain uses TRBV29-1 with TRBJ2-2; 11 bases fit TRBD2. V was pared by 4 bases and J by 2 bases, with 6 bases of the junction left unmatched. The CDR3 contains 16 residues. Germline V gene lookup returns CDR1 SQVTM and CDR2 ANQGSEA. The CDR3 coding sequence is TGCAGCGTTGTCCTAGCGGGAGGACAAAACACCGGGGAGCTGTTTTTT. Amino acids: CSVVLAGGQNTGELFF.

The chain employs TRBV7-6 and TRBJ2-2; D may be TRBD1 (6 bases). CDR3 length equals 16 residues. V shed 0 bases and J shed 1 base, with 9 bases lying between them. The germline V gene has CDR1 SGHVS and CDR2 FNYEAQ. This CDR3 reads CASSLARGLNTGELFF. The DNA for the CDR3 is TGTGCCAGCAGCTTAGCAAGGGGGTTGAACACCGGGGAGCTGTTTTTT.

V usage is TRBV27 and J usage is TRBJ1-5, with D possibly being TRBD1 (5 bases). The CDR3 totals 15 residues. Germline-derived CDR1 and CDR2 are MNHEY and SMNVEV (reference sequence). Trimming removed 5 bases at V and 6 bases at J, with 17 bases between. The CDR3 nucleotides are TGTGCCAGCAGTGAAGGGGCGACCCCAGGTCAGCCCCAGCATTTT. Translated: CASSEGATPGQPQHF.